This T cell receptor (beta chain) stems from a study of monozygotic twins with inflammatory bowel disease. Study-wide points: Among IBD patients, fewer clonotypes were shared with others than among healthy twins, especially with disease activity. Patients received differing immunosuppressive treatments, which may have added variability to their repertoires.

About this clonotype: Its matching antigen is unknown.

Template switching appended UMIs that held a 6-nucleotide sample barcode. TCRdb reprocessed the 5' RACE reads, keeping one entry per CDR3 protein, no DNA. In all, the sample yields 150,000 or so distinct CDR3 sequences. This clonotype was obtained from a human donor with ulcerative colitis or Crohn's disease, or a healthy co-twin of an affected twin (not recorded which). The sequenced sample consisted of blood.

CDR3 residues: CAISESRAPRADTQYF. The J gene is TRBJ2-3, the V gene TRBV10-3; checking the TCRdb D call of TRBD2 is not possible without DNA. In germline, CDR1 is ENHRY, CDR2 SYGVKD. The CDR3 sequence is 16 residues long.